The clone carrying this T cell receptor beta chain was seen just once. The source of the sample is a study of blood T cell repertoires in COVID-19. The overall study: Sources were T cells, B-cell-depleted T cells, or PBMCs; the material itself was cDNA or gDNA.

Trimming left V 5 bases short and J 9 bases short, with 20 bases between. CDR3 length equals 15 residues. CDR1 and CDR2 from the germline V gene are LNHDA and SQIVND (reference sequence). The repertoire was sequenced with immunoSEQ multiplex PCR; TCRdb's copy has only in-frame clones and lacks some. The data show around 260,000 clones, with less than 90% seen just once and roughly 4% held by the top ten. The TCR was taken from a man aged 60 to 75 with acute or convalescent COVID-19. Sequencing was performed on peripheral blood. This chain joins TRBV19 and TRBJ1-5; weak D call: TRBD1 (5 bases). CDR3 amino acids: CASSGEGARGWPQHF. In nucleotides, the CDR3 is TGTGCCAGTAGTGGGGAAGGGGCCCGGGGGTGGCCCCAGCATTTT.